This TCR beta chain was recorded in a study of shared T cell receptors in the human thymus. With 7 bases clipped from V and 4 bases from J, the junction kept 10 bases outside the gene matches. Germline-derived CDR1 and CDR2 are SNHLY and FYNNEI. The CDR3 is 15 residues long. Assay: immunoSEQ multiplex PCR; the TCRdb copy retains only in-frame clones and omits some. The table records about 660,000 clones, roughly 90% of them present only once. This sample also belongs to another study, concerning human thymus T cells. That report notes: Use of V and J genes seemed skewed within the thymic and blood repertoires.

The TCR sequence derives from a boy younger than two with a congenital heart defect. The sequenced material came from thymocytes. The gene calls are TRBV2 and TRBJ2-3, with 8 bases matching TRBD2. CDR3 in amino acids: CASTLSGTSPDTQYF. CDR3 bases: TGTGCCAGCACTTTGTCCGGGACTAGTCCAGATACGCAGTATTTT.